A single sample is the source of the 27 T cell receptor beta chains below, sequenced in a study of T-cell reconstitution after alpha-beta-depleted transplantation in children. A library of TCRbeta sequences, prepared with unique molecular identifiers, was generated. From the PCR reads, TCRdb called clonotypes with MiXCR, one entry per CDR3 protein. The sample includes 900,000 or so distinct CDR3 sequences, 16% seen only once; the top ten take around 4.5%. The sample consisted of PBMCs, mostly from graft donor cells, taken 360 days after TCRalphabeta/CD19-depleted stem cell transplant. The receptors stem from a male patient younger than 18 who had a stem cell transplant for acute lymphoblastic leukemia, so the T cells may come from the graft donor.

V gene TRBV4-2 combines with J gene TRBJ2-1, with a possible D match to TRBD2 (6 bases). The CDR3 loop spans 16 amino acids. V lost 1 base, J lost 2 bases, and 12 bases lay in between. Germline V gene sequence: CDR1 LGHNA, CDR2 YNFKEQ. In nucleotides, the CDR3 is TGTGCCAGCAGCCAAGTAGGGCGGGAAGCCTACAATGAGCAGTTCTTC. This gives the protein CASSQVGREAYNEQFF.

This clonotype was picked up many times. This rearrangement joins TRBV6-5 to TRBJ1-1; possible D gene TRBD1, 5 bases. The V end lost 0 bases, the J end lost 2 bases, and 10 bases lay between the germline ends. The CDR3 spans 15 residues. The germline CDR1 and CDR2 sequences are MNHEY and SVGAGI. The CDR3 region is CASSYSGGSNTEAFF. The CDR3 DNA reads TGTGCCAGCAGTTACTCGGGGGGTAGCAACACTGAAGCTTTCTTT.

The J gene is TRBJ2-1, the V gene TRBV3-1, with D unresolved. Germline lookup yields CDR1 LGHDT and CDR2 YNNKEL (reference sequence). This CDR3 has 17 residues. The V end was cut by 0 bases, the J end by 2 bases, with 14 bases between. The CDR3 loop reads CASSQDLFWETYNEQFF. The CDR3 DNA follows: TGTGCCAGCAGCCAAGATCTATTCTGGGAAACCTACAATGAGCAGTTCTTC.

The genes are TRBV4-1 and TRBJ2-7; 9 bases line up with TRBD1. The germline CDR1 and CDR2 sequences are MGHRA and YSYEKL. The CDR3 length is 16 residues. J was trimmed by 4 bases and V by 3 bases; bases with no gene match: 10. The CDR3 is CASSHNRQGVIYEQYF. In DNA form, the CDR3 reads TGCGCCAGCAGCCACAATAGACAGGGGGTTATTTACGAGCAGTACTTC.

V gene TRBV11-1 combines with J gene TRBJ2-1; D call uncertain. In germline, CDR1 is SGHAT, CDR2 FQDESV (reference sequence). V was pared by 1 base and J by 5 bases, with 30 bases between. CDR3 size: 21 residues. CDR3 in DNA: TGTGCCAGCAGCTTAGGGAAAGTGCTTTCTGGCGCATTTCGGGTCGACAATGAGCAGTTCTTC. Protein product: CASSLGKVLSGAFRVDNEQFF. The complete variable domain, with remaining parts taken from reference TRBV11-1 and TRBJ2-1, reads EAEVAQSPRYKITEKSQAVAFWCDPISGHATLYWYRQILGQGPELLVQFQDESVVDDSQLPKDRFSAERLKGVDSTLKIQPAELGDSAMYLCASSLGKVLSGAFRVDNEQFFGPGTRLTVL.

The CDR3 spells CSVGALAAGANVLTF. The CDR3 nucleotides are TGCAGCGTTGGGGCGCTAGCCGCAGGGGCCAACGTCCTGACTTTC. J is TRBJ2-6 and V is TRBV29-1; possibly TRBD2 for D (5 bases). Looked up from germline, CDR1 is SQVTM and CDR2 is ANQGSEA. The V gene lost 4 bases and the J gene lost 4 bases, with 14 bases spanning the gap. The CDR3 sequence is 15 residues long.

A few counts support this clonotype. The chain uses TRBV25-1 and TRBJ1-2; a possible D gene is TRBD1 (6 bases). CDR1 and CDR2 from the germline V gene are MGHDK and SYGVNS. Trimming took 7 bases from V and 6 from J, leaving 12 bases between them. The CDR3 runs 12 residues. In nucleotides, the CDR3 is TGTGCCAGCACCCAGGGGTCCCATGGCTACACCTTC. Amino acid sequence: CASTQGSHGYTF.

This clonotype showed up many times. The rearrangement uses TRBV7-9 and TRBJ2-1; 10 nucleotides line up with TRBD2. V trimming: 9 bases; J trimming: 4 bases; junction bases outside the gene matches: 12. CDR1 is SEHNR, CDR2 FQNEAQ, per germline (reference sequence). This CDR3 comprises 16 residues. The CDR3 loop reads CASRNSGTSEYNEQFF. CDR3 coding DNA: TGTGCCAGTCGAAACTCCGGGACTAGCGAGTACAATGAGCAGTTCTTC.

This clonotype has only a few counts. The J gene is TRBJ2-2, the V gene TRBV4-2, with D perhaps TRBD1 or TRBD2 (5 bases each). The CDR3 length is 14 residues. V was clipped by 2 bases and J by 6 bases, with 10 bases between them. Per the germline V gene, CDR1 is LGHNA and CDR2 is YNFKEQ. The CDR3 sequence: CASSQIRDAGELFF. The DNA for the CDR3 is TGTGCCAGCAGCCAAATTCGGGACGCCGGGGAGCTGTTTTTT.

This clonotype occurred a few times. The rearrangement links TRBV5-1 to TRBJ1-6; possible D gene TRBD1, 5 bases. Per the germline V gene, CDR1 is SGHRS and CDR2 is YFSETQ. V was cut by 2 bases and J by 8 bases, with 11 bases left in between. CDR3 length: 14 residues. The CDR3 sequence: CASSFGQGHSPLHF. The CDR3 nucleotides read TGCGCCAGCAGCTTCGGGCAGGGACATTCACCCCTCCACTTT.

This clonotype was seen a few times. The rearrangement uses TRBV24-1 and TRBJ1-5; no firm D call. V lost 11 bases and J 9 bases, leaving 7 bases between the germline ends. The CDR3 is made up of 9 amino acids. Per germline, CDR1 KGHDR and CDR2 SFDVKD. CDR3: CASGGPQHF. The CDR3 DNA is TGTGCCAGCGGAGGGCCCCAGCATTTT.

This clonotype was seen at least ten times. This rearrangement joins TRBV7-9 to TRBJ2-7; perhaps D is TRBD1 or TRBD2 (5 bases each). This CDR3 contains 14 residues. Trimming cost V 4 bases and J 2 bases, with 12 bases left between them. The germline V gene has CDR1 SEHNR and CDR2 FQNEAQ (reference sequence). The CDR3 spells CASSYRGRAYEQYF. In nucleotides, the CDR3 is TGTGCCAGCAGCTATAGGGGACGGGCCTACGAGCAGTACTTC.

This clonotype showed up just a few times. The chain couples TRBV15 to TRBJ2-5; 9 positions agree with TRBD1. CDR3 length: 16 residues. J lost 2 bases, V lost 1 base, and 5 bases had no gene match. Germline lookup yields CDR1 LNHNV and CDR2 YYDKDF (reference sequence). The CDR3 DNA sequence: TGTGCCACCAGCAGAGGCCCCGGGACAGGGCAAGAGACCCAGTACTTC. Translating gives CATSRGPGTGQETQYF.

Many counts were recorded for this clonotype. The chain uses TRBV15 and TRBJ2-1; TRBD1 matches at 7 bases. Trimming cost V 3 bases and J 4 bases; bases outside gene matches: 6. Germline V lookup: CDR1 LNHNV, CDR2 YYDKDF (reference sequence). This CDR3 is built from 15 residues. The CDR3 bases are TGTGCCACCAGCAGTAGACAGGGATCTTACAATGAGCAGTTCTTC. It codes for CATSSRQGSYNEQFF.

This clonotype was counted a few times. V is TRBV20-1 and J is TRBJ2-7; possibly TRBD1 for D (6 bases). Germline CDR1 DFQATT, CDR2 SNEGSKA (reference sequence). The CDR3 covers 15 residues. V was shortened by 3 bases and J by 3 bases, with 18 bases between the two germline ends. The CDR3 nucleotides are TGCAGTGCTAGGGGGACCCGGGACACCTTCTACGAGCAGTACTTC. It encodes CSARGTRDTFYEQYF.

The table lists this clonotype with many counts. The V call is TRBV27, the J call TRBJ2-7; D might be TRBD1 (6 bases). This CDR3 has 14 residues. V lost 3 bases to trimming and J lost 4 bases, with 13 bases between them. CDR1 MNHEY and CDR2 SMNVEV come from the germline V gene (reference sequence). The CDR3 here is CASSFAGATYEQYF. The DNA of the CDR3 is TGTGCCAGCAGTTTTGCAGGGGCGACGTACGAGCAGTACTTC.

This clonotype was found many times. DNA of the CDR3: TGCGCCAGCAGCTCCGGGGGGGTCCGGGAGCAGTACTTC. It codes for CASSSGGVREQYF. The gene calls are TRBV5-1 and TRBJ2-7, with TRBD2 matching 8 bases. Germline V gives CDR1 SGHRS, CDR2 YFSETQ. The CDR3 sequence is 13 residues long. Trimming took 3 bases from V and 7 from J; bases not matched to a gene: 6.

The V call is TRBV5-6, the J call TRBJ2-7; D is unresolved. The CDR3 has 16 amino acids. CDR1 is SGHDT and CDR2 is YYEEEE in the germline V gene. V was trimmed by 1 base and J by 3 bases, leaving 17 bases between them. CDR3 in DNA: TGTGCCAGCAGCTTGTCGGGTAAAGTAAGAGTCTACGAGCAGTACTTC. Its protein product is CASSLSGKVRVYEQYF.

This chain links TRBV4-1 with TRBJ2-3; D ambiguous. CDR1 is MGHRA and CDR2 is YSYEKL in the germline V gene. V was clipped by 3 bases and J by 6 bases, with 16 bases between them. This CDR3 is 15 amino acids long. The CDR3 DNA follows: TGCGCCAGCAGCCAGGAACCGACCCCAGTCGATACGCAGTATTTT. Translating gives CASSQEPTPVDTQYF.

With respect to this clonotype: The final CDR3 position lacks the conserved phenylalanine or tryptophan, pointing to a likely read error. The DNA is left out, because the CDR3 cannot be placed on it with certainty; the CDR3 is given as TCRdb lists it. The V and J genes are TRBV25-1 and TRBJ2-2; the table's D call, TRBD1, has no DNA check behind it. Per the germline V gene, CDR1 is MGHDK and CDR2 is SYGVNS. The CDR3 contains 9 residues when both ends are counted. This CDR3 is CASSVSRDR.

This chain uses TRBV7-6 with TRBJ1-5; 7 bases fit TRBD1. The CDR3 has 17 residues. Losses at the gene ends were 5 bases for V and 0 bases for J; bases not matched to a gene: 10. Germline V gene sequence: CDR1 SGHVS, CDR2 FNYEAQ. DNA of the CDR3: TGTGCCAGCAGCCCCGACAGGGCTCGAGATAGCAATCAGCCCCAGCATTTT. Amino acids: CASSPDRARDSNQPQHF.

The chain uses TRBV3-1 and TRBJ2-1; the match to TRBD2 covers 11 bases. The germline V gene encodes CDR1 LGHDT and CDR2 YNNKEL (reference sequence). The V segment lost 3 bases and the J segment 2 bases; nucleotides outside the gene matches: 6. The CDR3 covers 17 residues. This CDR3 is CASSHLLAGVTYNEQFF. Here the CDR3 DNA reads TGTGCCAGCAGCCACCTACTAGCGGGAGTAACCTACAATGAGCAGTTCTTC.

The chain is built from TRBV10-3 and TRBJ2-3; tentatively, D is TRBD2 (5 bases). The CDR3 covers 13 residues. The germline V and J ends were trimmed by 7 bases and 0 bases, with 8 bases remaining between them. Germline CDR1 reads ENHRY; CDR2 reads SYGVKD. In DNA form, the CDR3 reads TGTGCCATCAAGGCTAGCAGCACAGATACGCAGTATTTT. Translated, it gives CAIKASSTDTQYF.

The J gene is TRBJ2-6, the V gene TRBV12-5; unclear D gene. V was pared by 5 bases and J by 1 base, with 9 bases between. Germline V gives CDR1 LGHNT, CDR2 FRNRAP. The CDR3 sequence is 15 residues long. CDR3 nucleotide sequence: TGTGCTAGTGGTCTTGGGCGGTCTGGGGCCAACGTCCTGACTTTC. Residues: CASGLGRSGANVLTF.

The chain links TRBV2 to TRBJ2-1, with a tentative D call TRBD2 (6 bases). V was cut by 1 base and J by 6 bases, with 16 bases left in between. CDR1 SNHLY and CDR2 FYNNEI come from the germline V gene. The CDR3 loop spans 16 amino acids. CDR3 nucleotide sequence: TGTGCCAGCAGTGAAGGGTGGGACTCGACTACCAATGAGCAGTTCTTC. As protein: CASSEGWDSTTNEQFF. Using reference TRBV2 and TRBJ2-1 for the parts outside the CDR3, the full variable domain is EPEVTQTPSHQVTQMGQEVILRCVPISNHLYFYWYRQILGQKVEFLVSFYNNEISEKSEIFDDQFSVERPDGSNFTLKIRSTKLEDSAMYFCASSEGWDSTTNEQFFGPGTRLTVL.

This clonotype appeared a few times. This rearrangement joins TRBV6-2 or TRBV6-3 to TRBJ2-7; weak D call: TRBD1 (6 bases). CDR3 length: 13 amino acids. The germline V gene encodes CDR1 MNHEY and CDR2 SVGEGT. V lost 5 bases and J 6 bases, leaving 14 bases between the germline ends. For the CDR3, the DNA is TGTGCCAGCAGTAACAGGGTATTACGCGAGCAGTACTTC. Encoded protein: CASSNRVLREQYF.

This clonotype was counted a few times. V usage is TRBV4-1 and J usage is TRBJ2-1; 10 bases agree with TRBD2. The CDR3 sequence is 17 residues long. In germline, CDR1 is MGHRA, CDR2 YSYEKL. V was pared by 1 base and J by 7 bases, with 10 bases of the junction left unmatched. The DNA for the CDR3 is TGCGCCAGCAGCCAAGTCTTGAGTAGCGGGAGGTGGAATGAGCAGTTCTTC. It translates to CASSQVLSSGRWNEQFF.